What follows are 2 T cell receptor beta chains derived from one specimen sequenced in a study of blood T cell repertoires in COVID-19. Repertoires were generated with immunoSEQ multiplex PCR, while TCRdb's copy carries only in-frame clones and drops some. The data hold 200,000 to 250,000 clones, with 80% to 90% observed a single time. The sample was PBMCs or T cells enriched from blood (not recorded which). These TCRs come from a woman in her 40s with acute COVID-19.

The genes are TRBV19 and TRBJ1-1; possible D gene TRBD1, 6 bases. The ends were cut back, 1 base at V and 3 bases at J, with 9 bases in the middle. Germline CDR1 reads LNHDA; CDR2 reads SQIVND (reference sequence). This CDR3 has 14 residues. In DNA, the CDR3 is TGTGCCAGTAGTATAGCCGGGACACACACTGAAGCTTTCTTT. Its protein is CASSIAGTHTEAFF.

This clone was seen just once. The V call is TRBV28, the J call TRBJ2-2; a weak D match, TRBD2 (6 bases). The ends were cut back, 2 bases at V and 6 bases at J, with 10 bases in the middle. There are 14 residues in the CDR3. Germline V gene lookup returns CDR1 MDHEN and CDR2 SYDVKM. As DNA, the CDR3 is TGTGCCAGCAGTTTAAAGCCGGGGGCCGGGGAGCTGTTTTTT. It yields the protein CASSLKPGAGELFF.